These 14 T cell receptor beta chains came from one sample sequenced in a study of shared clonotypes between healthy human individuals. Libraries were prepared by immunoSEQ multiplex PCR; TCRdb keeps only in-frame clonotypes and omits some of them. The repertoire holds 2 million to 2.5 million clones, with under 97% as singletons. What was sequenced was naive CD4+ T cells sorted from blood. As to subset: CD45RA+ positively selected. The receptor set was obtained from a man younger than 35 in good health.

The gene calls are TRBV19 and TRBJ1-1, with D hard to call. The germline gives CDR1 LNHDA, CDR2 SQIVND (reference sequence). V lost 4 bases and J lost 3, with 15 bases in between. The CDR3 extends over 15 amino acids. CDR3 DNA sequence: TGTGCCAGTAGTAGCCTAATGGGCCGGGACACTGAAGCTTTCTTT. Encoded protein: CASSSLMGRDTEAFF. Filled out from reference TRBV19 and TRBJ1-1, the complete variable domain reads DGGITQSPKYLFRKEGQNVTLSCEQNLNHDAMYWYRQDPGQGLRLIYYSQIVNDFQKGDIAEGYSVSREKKESFPLTVTSAQKNPTAFYLCASSSLMGRDTEAFFGQGTRLTVV.

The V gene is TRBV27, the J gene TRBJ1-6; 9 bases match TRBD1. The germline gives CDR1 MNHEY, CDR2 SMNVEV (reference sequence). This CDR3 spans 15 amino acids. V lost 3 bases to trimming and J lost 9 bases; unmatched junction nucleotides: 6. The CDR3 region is CASSFTGTGSSPLHF. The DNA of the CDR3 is TGTGCCAGCAGTTTCACCGGGACAGGGAGTTCACCCCTCCACTTT.

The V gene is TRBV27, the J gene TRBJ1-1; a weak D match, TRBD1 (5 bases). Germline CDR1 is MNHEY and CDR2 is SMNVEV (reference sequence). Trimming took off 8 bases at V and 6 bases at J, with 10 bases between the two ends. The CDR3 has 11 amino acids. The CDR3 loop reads CASQGFSEAFF. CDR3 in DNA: TGTGCCAGCCAGGGATTTTCTGAAGCTTTCTTT.

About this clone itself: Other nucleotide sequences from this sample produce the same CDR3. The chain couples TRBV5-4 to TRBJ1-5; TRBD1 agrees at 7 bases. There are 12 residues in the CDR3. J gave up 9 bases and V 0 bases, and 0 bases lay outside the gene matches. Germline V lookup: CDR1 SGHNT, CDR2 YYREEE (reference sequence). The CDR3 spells CASSLDRGPQHF. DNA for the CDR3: TGTGCCAGCAGCTTGGACAGGGGGCCCCAGCATTTT. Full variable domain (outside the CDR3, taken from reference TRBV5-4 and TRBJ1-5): ETGVTQSPTHLIKTRGQQVTLRCSSQSGHNTVSWYQQALGQGPQFIFQYYREEENGRGNFPPRFSGLQFPNYSSELNVNALELDDSALYLCASSLDRGPQHFGDGTRLSIL.

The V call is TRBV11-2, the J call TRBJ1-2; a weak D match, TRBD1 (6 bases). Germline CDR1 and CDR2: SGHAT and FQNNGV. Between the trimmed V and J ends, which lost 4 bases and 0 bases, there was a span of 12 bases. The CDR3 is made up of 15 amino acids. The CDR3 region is CASSSDRLANYGYTF. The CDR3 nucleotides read TGTGCCAGCAGCTCAGACAGGCTAGCTAACTATGGCTACACCTTC.

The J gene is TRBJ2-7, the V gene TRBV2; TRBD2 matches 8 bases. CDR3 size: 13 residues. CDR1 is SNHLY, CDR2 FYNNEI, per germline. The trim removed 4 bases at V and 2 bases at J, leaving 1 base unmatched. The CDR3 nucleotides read TGTGCCAGCAGTGGGGGACTAGCCTACGAGCAGTACTTC. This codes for CASSGGLAYEQYF. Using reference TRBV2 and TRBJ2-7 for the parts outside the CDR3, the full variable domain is EPEVTQTPSHQVTQMGQEVILRCVPISNHLYFYWYRQILGQKVEFLVSFYNNEISEKSEIFDDQFSVERPDGSNFTLKIRSTKLEDSAMYFCASSGGLAYEQYFGPGTRLTVT.

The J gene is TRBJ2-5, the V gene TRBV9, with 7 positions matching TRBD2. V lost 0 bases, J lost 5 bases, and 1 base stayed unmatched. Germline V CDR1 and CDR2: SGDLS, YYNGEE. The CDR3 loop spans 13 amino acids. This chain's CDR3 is CASSVDGRETQYF. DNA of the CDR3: TGTGCCAGCAGCGTAGACGGGAGGGAGACCCAGTACTTC.

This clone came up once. The CDR3 nucleotides are TGTGCCAGCAGCCCCCTAGGGCAGCTATACAATGAGCAGTTCTTC. It yields the protein CASSPLGQLYNEQFF. The V gene is TRBV7-6, the J gene TRBJ2-1; no definite D call. Per the germline V gene, CDR1 is SGHVS and CDR2 is FNYEAQ. V was pared by 5 bases and J by 4 bases, with 15 bases between. This CDR3 region has 15 residues.

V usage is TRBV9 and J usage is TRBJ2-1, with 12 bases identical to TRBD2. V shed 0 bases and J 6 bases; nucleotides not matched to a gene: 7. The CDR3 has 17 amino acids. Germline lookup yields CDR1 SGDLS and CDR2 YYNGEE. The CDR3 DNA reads TGTGCCAGCAGCGTAGGGACTAGCGGGGCGGAAGGCAATGAGCAGTTCTTC. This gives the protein CASSVGTSGAEGNEQFF.

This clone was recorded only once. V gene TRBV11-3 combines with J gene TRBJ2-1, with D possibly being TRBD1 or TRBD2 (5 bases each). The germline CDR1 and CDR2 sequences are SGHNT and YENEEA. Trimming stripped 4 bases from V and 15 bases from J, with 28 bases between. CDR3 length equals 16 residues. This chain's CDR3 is CASSSPWGLVSGKLFF. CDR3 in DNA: TGTGCCAGCAGCTCGCCCTGGGGCCTAGTGTCCGGGAAATTGTTCTTC.

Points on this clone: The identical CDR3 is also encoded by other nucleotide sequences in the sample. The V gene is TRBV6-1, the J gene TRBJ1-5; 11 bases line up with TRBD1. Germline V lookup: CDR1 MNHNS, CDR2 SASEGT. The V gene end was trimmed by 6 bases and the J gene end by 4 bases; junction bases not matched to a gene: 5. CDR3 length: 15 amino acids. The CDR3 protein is CASSGQGAGNQPQHF. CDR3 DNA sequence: TGTGCCAGCAGCGGACAGGGGGCGGGAAATCAGCCCCAGCATTTT.

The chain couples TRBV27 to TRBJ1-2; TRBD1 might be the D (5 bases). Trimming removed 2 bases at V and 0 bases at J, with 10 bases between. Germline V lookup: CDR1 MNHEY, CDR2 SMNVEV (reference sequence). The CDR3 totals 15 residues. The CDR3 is CASSLEGTANYGYTF. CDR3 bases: TGTGCCAGCAGTTTAGAGGGGACCGCTAACTATGGCTACACCTTC.

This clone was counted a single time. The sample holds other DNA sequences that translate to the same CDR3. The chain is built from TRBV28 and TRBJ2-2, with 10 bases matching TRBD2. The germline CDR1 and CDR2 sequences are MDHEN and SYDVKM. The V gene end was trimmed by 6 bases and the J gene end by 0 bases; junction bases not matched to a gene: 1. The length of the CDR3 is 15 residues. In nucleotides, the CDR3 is TGTGCCAGCAGCAGCGGGGGGGCGAACACCGGGGAGCTGTTTTTT. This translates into CASSSGGANTGELFF.

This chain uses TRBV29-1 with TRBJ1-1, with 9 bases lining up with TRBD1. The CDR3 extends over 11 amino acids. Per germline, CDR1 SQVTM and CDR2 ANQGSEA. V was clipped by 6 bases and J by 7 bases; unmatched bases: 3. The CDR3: CSVRTGDEAFF. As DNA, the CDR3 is TGCAGCGTACGGACAGGGGATGAAGCTTTCTTT. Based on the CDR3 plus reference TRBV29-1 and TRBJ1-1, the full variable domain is SAVISQKPSRDICQRGTSLTIQCQVDSQVTMMFWYRQQPGQSLTLIATANQGSEATYESGFVIDKFPISRPNLTFSTLTVSNMSPEDSSIYLCSVRTGDEAFFGQGTRLTVV.